Following are 18 T cell receptor beta chains from one sample sequenced in a study of cytomegalovirus exposure and HLA in healthy donors. Here immunoSEQ multiplex PCR was the method, and the copy in TCRdb shows in-frame clones only, minus some. The sample includes about 240,000 clones, more than 75% of them seen just once. Sequencing used PBMCs. The source of these receptors is a woman aged 25 to 39 in good health and CMV-seropositive.

The chain is built from TRBV18 and TRBJ2-7, with 8 bases matching TRBD2. V lost 1 base to trimming and J lost 3 bases; unmatched junction nucleotides: 8. Germline V gene sequence: CDR1 KGHSH, CDR2 LQKENI. This CDR3 region has 16 residues. CDR3 bases: TGTGCCAGCTCACCACTAAGCGGGAGAATGGACTACGAGCAGTACTTC. The encoded protein is CASSPLSGRMDYEQYF. Supplemented by reference TRBV18 and TRBJ2-7, the full variable domain reads NAGVMQNPRHLVRRRGQEARLRCSPMKGHSHVYWYRQLPEEGLKFMVYLQKENIIDESGMPKERFSAEFPKEGPSILRIQQVVRGDSAAYFCASSPLSGRMDYEQYFGPGTRLTVT.

The chain combines TRBV5-1 with TRBJ1-2; D not resolved. Per the germline V gene, CDR1 is SGHRS and CDR2 is YFSETQ. The CDR3 runs to 14 residues. Trimming shortened V by 0 bases and J by 4 bases, and 10 bases separated the two germline ends. Written as DNA, the CDR3 is TGCGCCAGCAGCTTGGAGGCGGGAAGCTATGGCTACACCTTC. Its translation is CASSLEAGSYGYTF.

The chain has TRBV6-6 and TRBJ2-1, with D possibly matching TRBD2 (6 bases). Trimming stripped 0 bases from V and 1 base from J, with 10 bases between. Germline CDR1 and CDR2: MNHNY and SVGAGI (reference sequence). There are 16 residues in the CDR3. Here the CDR3 DNA reads TGTGCCAGCAGTTACTCTACGGGAGTTTCCTACAATGAGCAGTTCTTC. This gives the protein CASSYSTGVSYNEQFF.

The chain joins TRBV28 to TRBJ1-3, with TRBD1 matching over 7 bases. Per germline, CDR1 MDHEN and CDR2 SYDVKM. CDR3 length equals 16 residues. With V trimmed by 5 bases and J by 2 bases, 9 bases remained unmatched. DNA of the CDR3: TGTGCCAGCAGTGCTCCGGGACAGAGGGCTGGAAACACCATATATTTT. It yields the protein CASSAPGQRAGNTIYF.

This chain uses TRBV7-2 with TRBJ1-2, with TRBD1 matching over 7 bases. Trimming at V came to 3 bases and at J to 6 bases, leaving 7 bases not matched to a gene. The V gene's germline CDR1 is SGHTA and CDR2 FQGNSA. The CDR3 sequence is 14 residues long. This CDR3 is CASSFNTGANGYTF. The DNA of the CDR3 is TGTGCCAGCAGCTTTAACACAGGGGCGAATGGCTACACCTTC.

This rearrangement joins TRBV27 to TRBJ2-7; D call uncertain. Germline CDR1 and CDR2: MNHEY and SMNVEV (reference sequence). CDR3 size: 12 residues. V was clipped by 6 bases and J by 3 bases, with 9 bases between them. CDR3: CASSSGSYEQYF. In DNA form, the CDR3 reads TGTGCCAGCAGCTCGGGTAGCTACGAGCAGTACTTC.

The chain recombines TRBV6-1 with TRBJ1-3; TRBD1 agrees at 9 bases. With V trimmed by 6 bases and J by 3 bases, 6 bases remained unmatched. The CDR3 has 15 residues. CDR1 is MNHNS and CDR2 is SASEGT in the germline V gene. The CDR3 reads CASSRDREGGNTIYF. CDR3 nucleotide sequence: TGTGCCAGCAGCAGGGACAGGGAAGGTGGAAACACCATATATTTT.

V gene TRBV10-3 combines with J gene TRBJ2-1; TRBD2 matches 7 bases. CDR1 ENHRY and CDR2 SYGVKD come from the germline V gene. The ends lost 5 bases at V and 7 bases at J; junction bases unmatched: 8. The CDR3 length is 14 residues. The CDR3 DNA reads TGTGCCATCAGTACTAGCCCGGGGGGAAATGAGCAGTTCTTC. Protein sequence: CAISTSPGGNEQFF.

The chain carries TRBV2 and TRBJ2-2, with 8 bases aligning to TRBD1. This CDR3 contains 14 residues. The junction had 5 bases not matched to a gene; V was cut back by 11 bases and J by 0 bases. Germline assignment: CDR1 SNHLY and CDR2 FYNNEI. The chain's CDR3 is CACKTGANTGELFF. The CDR3 DNA reads as TGTGCCTGTAAGACAGGGGCGAACACCGGGGAGCTGTTTTTT.

This chain connects TRBV15 to TRBJ2-5; maybe TRBD1 (7 bases). This CDR3 comprises 14 residues. Germline V gene lookup returns CDR1 LNHNV and CDR2 YYDKDF (reference sequence). Between the trimmed V and J ends, which lost 1 base and 6 bases, there was a span of 12 bases. CDR3 in amino acids: CATSRGQGGKTQYF. The CDR3 nucleotides read TGTGCCACCAGCAGAGGGCAGGGGGGAAAGACCCAGTACTTC. Variable domain in full (rest from reference TRBV15 and TRBJ2-5): DAMVIQNPRYQVTQFGKPVTLSCSQTLNHNVMYWYQQKSSQAPKLLFHYYDKDFNNEADTPDNFQSRRPNTSFCFLDIRSPGLGDTAMYLCATSRGQGGKTQYFGPGTRLLVL.

This clone occurred a few times. The chain employs TRBV28 and TRBJ2-7; 9 positions agree with TRBD1. This CDR3 has 14 residues. From germline, CDR1 is MDHEN and CDR2 SYDVKM. Unmatched junction bases numbered 5, after V lost 4 bases and J lost 4 bases. DNA of the CDR3: TGTGCCAGCAGTTGGGGGACAGGGACGTACGAGCAGTACTTC. Translating gives CASSWGTGTYEQYF.

The chain employs TRBV11-2 and TRBJ1-2; D may be TRBD1 (6 bases). V lost 1 base to trimming and J lost 9 bases, with 24 bases between them. Germline lookup yields CDR1 SGHAT and CDR2 FQNNGV. The CDR3 length is 17 residues. The chain's CDR3 is CASSLGPTGQLKLSYTF. Written as DNA, the CDR3 is TGTGCCAGCAGCTTAGGCCCTACAGGACAGTTAAAACTTAGCTACACCTTC.

This clone was observed at least ten times. The CDR3 is CASTGLAPTVAYEQYF. CDR3 bases: TGTGCCAGCACGGGACTAGCGCCTACGGTCGCATACGAGCAGTACTTC. The chain recombines TRBV7-8 with TRBJ2-7, with TRBD2 identical over 10 bases. V dropped 7 bases and J dropped 4; count of bases not matched to a gene: 13. The germline V gene has CDR1 SGHVS and CDR2 FQNEAQ. The CDR3 runs to 16 residues.

This sequence joins TRBV5-1 and TRBJ2-7, with D possibly matching TRBD1 (6 bases). V lost 4 bases, J lost 3 bases, and 11 bases lay in between. CDR3 length: 13 amino acids. The germline V gene encodes CDR1 SGHRS and CDR2 YFSETQ. CDR3 protein: CASSVRTDYEQYF. The CDR3 region has the DNA TGCGCCAGCAGCGTTCGGACAGACTACGAGCAGTACTTC.

This chain uses TRBV10-3 with TRBJ1-2; D is uncertain. This CDR3 is 14 amino acids long. Germline CDR1 and CDR2: ENHRY and SYGVKD. V shed 0 bases and J shed 5 bases, with 10 bases lying between them. The CDR3 loop is CAISESSGQYGYTF. Written as DNA, the CDR3 is TGTGCCATCAGTGAGTCTAGTGGGCAGTATGGCTACACCTTC.

This clone has more than one count but fewer than ten. The chain has TRBV9 and TRBJ1-1; 10 nucleotides match TRBD1. V lost 1 base to trimming and J lost 5 bases; unmatched junction nucleotides: 8. The CDR3 runs to 16 residues. Germline CDR1 reads SGDLS; CDR2 reads YYNGEE. The CDR3 nucleotides read TGTGCCAGCAGCGTAACGACAGGGGGCGCGAGGACTGAAGCTTTCTTT. Amino acid sequence: CASSVTTGGARTEAFF.

The rearrangement joins TRBV18 to TRBJ2-1; 7 nucleotides line up with TRBD2. Germline V CDR1 and CDR2: KGHSH, LQKENI. J gave up 3 bases and V 3 bases, and 5 bases lay outside the gene matches. The CDR3 is 15 amino acids. The CDR3 spells CASSPGGGDYNEQFF. The CDR3 DNA is TGTGCCAGCTCACCCGGCGGGGGAGACTACAATGAGCAGTTCTTC. The full variable domain, with the rest looked up from reference TRBV18 and TRBJ2-1, is NAGVMQNPRHLVRRRGQEARLRCSPMKGHSHVYWYRQLPEEGLKFMVYLQKENIIDESGMPKERFSAEFPKEGPSILRIQQVVRGDSAAYFCASSPGGGDYNEQFFGPGTRLTVL.

This clone was counted only a few times. The chain couples TRBV6-1 to TRBJ1-5; weak D call: TRBD1 (6 bases). V was shortened by 3 bases and J by 4 bases, with 13 bases between the two germline ends. The CDR3 is 15 amino acids. Germline V CDR1 and CDR2: MNHNS, SASEGT. For the CDR3, the DNA is TGTGCCAGCAGTGAGACTGGACAGTGGAATCAGCCCCAGCATTTT. Protein: CASSETGQWNQPQHF.